This T cell receptor (beta chain) was sequenced during a study of CD8+CD57+ T cells in acquired aplastic anemia. Findings of the study overall: Controls did not differ significantly from patients in CD8+ Simpson's diversity.

Genomic DNA, the template, was used for profiling of the TCR beta VDJ and CDR3. TCRdb reprocessed the reads via MiXCR and lists one record per CDR3 protein. The sample yields about 40,000 distinct CDR3 sequences, roughly three fifths seen once. This clonotype was recorded at least ten times. Its antigen is as yet unknown. The authors sequenced patients whose flow cytometry had shown CD8+CD57+ cell expansion. No therapy had been given to the patients at the time of blood sampling. This clonotype was obtained from a human donor with aplastic anemia. Material: sorted CD4+, CD8+, or CD8+CD57+ T cells (not recorded which) from PBMCs.

The CDR3 bases are TGTGCCAGTAGGGGGGGCACGAACACCGGGGAGCTGTTTTTT. Translated, it gives CASRGGTNTGELFF. The chain joins TRBV19 to TRBJ2-2; D tentatively fits TRBD1 or TRBD2 (6 bases each). CDR1 is LNHDA, CDR2 SQIVND, per germline (reference sequence). V lost 6 bases to trimming and J lost 0 bases, with 8 bases between them. This CDR3 has 14 amino acids.